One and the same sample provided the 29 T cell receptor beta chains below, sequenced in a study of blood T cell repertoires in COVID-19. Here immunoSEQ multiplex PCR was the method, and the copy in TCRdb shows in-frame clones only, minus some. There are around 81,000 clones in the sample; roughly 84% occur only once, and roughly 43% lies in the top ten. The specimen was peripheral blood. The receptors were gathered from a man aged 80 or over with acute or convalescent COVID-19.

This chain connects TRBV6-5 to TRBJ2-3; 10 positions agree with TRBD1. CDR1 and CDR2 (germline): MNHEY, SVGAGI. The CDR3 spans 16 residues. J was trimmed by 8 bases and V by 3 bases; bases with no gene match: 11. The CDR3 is CASSYRSGTGEGTQYF. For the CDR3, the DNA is TGTGCCAGCAGTTATCGGTCCGGGACAGGGGAAGGTACGCAGTATTTT.

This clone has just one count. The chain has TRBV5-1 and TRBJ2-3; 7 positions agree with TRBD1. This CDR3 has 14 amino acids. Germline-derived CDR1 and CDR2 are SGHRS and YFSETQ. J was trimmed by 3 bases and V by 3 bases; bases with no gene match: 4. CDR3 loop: CASSWTGSTDTQYF. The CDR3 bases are TGCGCCAGCAGCTGGACAGGTAGTACAGATACGCAGTATTTT.

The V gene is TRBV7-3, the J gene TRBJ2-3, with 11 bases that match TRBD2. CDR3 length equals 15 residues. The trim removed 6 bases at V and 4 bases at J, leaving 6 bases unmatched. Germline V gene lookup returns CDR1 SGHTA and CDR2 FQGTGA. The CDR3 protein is CASSRTSGWADTQYF. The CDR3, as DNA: TGTGCCAGCAGTCGGACTAGCGGGTGGGCAGATACGCAGTATTTT.

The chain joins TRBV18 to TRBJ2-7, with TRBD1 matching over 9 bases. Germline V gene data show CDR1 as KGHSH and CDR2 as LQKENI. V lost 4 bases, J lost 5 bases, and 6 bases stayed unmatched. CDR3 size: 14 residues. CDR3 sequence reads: CASSLDRGTNEQYF. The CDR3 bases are TGTGCCAGCTCACTGGACAGGGGTACGAACGAGCAGTACTTC.

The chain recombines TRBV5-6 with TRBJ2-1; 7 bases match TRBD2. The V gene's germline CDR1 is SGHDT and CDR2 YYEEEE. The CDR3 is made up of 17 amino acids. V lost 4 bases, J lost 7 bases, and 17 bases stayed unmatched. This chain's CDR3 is CASSGLRGSPLGNEQFF. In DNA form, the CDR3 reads TGTGCCAGCAGCGGTCTTCGCGGGAGTCCCCTTGGGAATGAGCAGTTCTTC.

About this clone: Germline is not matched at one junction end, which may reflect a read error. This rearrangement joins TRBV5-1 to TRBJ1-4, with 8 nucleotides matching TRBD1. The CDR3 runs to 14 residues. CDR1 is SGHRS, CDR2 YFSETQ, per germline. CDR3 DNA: TGCGCCAGCAGAATCGGCAGGGGGCTCGAAAAACTGCTTTTT. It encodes CASRIGRGLEKLLF.

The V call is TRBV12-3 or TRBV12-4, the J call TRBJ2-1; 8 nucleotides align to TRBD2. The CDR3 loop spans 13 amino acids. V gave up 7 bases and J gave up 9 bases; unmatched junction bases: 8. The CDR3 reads CASTLREGGEQFF. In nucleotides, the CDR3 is TGTGCCAGCACCCTACGGGAGGGGGGTGAGCAGTTCTTC.

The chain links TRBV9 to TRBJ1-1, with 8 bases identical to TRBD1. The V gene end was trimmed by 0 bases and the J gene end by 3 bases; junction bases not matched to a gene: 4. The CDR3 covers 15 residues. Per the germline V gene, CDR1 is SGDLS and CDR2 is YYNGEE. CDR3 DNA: TGTGCCAGCAGCGTAGTTCAGGGGGCGGACACTGAAGCTTTCTTT. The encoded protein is CASSVVQGADTEAFF.

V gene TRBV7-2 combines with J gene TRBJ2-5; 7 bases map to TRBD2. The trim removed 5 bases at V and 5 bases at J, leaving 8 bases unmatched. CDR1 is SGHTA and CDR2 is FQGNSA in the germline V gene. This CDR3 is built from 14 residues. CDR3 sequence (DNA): TGTGCCAGCAGCCAGAACGGGGGGAGGGAGACCCAGTACTTC. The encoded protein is CASSQNGGRETQYF.

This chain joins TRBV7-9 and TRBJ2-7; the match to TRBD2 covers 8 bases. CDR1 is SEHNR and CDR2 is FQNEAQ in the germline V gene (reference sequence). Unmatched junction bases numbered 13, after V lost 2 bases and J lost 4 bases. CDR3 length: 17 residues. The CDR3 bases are TGTGCCAGCAGCTTATTCCCCGGGGGGGGGCGGAAGTACGAGCAGTACTTC. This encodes CASSLFPGGGRKYEQYF. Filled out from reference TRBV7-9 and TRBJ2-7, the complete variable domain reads DTGVSQNPRHKITKRGQNVTFRCDPISEHNRLYWYRQTLGQGPEFLTYFQNEAQLEKSRLLSDRFSAERPKGSFSTLEIQRTEQGDSAMYLCASSLFPGGGRKYEQYFGPGTRLTVT.

CDR3 nucleotide sequence: TGTGCCAGCAGAGATGGACAGGGGCGAGAAAAACTGTTTTTT. This codes for CASRDGQGREKLFF. The genes are TRBV6-5 and TRBJ1-4, with 9 bases matching TRBD1. Germline lookup yields CDR1 MNHEY and CDR2 SVGAGI. The CDR3 runs 14 residues. V was clipped by 6 bases and J by 8 bases; unmatched bases: 7.

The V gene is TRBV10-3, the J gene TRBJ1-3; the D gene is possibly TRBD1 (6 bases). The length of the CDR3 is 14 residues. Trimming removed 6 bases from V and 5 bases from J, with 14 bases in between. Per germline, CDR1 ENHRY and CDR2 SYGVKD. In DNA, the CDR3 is TGTGCCATCAGACAGGGCCCTCAAAGAAACACCATATATTTT. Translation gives CAIRQGPQRNTIYF.

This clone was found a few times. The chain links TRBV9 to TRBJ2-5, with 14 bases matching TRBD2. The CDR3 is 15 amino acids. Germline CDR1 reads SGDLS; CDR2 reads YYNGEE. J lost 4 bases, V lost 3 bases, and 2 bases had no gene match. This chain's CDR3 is CASSAGTSGGETQYF. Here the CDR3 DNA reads TGTGCCAGCAGCGCCGGGACTAGCGGGGGAGAGACCCAGTACTTC.

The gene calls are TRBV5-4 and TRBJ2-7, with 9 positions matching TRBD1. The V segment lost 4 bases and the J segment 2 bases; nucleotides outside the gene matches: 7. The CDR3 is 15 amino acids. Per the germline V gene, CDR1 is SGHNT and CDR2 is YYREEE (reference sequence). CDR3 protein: CASSLGTGYAYEQYF. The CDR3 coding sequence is TGTGCCAGCAGCCTGGGGACAGGGTACGCCTACGAGCAGTACTTC.

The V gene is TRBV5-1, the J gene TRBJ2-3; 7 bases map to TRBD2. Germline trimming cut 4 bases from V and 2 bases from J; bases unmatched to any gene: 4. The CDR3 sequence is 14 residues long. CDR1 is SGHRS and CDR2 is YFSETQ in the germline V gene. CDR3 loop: CASSPRGDTDTQYF. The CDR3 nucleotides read TGCGCCAGCAGCCCCCGGGGGGACACAGATACGCAGTATTTT.

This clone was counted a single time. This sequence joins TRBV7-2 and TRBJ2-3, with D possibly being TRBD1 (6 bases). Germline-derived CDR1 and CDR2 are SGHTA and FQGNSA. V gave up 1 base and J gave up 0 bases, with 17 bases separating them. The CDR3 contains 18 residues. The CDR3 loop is CASSLVSGGSISTDTQYF. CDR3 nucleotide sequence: TGTGCCAGCAGCTTAGTTTCTGGGGGCTCTATTAGCACAGATACGCAGTATTTT.

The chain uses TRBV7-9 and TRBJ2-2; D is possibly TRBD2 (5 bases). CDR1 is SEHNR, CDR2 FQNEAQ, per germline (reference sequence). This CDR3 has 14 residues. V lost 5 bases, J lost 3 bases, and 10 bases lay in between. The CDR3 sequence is CASSPGFDTGELFF. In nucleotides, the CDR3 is TGTGCCAGCAGCCCGGGGTTTGACACCGGGGAGCTGTTTTTT. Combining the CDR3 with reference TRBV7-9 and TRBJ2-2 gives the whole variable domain DTGVSQNPRHKITKRGQNVTFRCDPISEHNRLYWYRQTLGQGPEFLTYFQNEAQLEKSRLLSDRFSAERPKGSFSTLEIQRTEQGDSAMYLCASSPGFDTGELFFGEGSRLTVL.

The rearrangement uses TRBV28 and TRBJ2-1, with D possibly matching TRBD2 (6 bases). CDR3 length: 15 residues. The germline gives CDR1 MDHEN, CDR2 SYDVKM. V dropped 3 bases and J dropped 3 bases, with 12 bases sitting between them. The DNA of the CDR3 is TGTGCCAGCAGTTTCCGGGGGACCTTCTACAATGAGCAGTTCTTC. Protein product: CASSFRGTFYNEQFF.

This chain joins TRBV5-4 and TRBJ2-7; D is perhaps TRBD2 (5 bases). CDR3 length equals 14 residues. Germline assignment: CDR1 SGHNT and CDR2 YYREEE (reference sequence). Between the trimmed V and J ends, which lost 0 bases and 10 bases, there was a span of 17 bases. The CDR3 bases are TGTGCCAGCAGCTTGGCTAGCAATCAAGGAGAACAGTACTTC. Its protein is CASSLASNQGEQYF.

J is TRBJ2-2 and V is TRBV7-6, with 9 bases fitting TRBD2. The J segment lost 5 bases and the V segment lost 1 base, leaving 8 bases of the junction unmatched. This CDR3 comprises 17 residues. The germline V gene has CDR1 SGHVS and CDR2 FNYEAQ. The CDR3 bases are TGTGCCAGCAGCTTAGTAGTATCTAGCGGGGCTACCGGGGAGCTGTTTTTT. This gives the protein CASSLVVSSGATGELFF.

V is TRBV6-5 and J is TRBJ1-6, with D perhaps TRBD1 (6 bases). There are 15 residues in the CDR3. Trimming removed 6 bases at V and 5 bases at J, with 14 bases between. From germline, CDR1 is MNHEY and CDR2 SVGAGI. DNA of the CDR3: TGTGCCAGCAGAAAACAGGGTTGGGATAATTCACCCCTCCACTTT. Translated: CASRKQGWDNSPLHF.

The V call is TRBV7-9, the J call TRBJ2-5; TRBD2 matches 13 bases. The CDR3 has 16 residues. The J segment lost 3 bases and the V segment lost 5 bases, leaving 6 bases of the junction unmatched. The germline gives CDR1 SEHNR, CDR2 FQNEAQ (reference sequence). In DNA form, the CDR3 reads TGTGCCAGCAGCCCGGGACTAGCGGGACGCGAAGAGACCCAGTACTTC. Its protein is CASSPGLAGREETQYF.

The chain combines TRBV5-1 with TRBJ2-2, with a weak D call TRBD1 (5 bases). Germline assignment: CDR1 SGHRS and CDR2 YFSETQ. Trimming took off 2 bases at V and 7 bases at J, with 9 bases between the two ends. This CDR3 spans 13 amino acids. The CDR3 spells CASSLQDVGELFF. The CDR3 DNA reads TGCGCCAGCAGCTTACAGGATGTCGGGGAGCTGTTTTTT.

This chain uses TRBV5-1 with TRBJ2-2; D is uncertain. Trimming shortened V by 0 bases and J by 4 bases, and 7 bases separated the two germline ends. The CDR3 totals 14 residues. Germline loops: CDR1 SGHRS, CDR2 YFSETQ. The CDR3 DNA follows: TGCGCCAGCAGCTTGGCCGTTCTCACCGGGGAGCTGTTTTTT. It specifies CASSLAVLTGELFF.

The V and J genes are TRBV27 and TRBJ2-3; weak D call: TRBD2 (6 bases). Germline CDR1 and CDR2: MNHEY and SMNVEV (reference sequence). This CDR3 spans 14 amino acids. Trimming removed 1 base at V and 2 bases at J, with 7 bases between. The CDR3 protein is CASSLWTNTDTQYF. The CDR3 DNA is TGTGCCAGCAGTTTATGGACTAACACAGATACGCAGTATTTT.

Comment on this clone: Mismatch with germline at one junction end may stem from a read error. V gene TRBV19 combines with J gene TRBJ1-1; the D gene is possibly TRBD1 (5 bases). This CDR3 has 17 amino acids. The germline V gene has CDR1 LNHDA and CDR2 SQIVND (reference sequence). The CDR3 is CGSTIPGGGLGNTEAFF. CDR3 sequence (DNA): TGTGGCAGTACTATCCCGGGGGGGGGACTCGGGAACACTGAAGCTTTCTTT.

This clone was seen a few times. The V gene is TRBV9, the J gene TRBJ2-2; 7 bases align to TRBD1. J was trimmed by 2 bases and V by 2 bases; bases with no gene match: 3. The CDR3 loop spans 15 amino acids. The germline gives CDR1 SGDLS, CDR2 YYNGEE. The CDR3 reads CASSVRDRNTGELFF. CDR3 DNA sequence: TGTGCCAGCAGCGTGAGGGACAGAAACACCGGGGAGCTGTTTTTT.

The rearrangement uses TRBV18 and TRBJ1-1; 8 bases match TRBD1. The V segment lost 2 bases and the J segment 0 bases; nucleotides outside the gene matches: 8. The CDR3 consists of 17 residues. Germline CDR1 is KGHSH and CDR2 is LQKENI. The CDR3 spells CASSPMARRGLNTEAFF. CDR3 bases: TGTGCCAGCTCACCAATGGCGCGCAGGGGGCTGAACACTGAAGCTTTCTTT.

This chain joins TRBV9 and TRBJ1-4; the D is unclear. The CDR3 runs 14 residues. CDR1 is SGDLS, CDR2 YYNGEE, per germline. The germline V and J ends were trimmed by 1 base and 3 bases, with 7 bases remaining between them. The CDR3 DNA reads TGTGCCAGCAGCGTAAACCCGGCTAATGAAAAACTGTTTTTT. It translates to CASSVNPANEKLFF.